The 16 T cell receptor beta chains below were found in one sample sequenced in a study of blood T cell repertoires in COVID-19. Profiled with immunoSEQ multiplex PCR; TCRdb holds only in-frame clones, not every one. Among tens of thousands of clones listed, around 86% were seen once. Sequencing was performed on peripheral blood. The receptors derive from a human donor with acute or convalescent COVID-19. The donor label of this sample is uncertain.

The V and J genes are TRBV9 and TRBJ2-1; TRBD2 matches at 9 bases. The length of the CDR3 is 14 residues. Germline CDR1 is SGDLS and CDR2 is YYNGEE. V lost 6 bases, J lost 2 bases, and 3 bases stayed unmatched. The CDR3 sequence is CASTAGGTYNEQFF. The CDR3 DNA follows: TGTGCCAGCACGGCGGGGGGGACCTACAATGAGCAGTTCTTC.

The rearrangement joins TRBV9 to TRBJ2-5, with TRBD2 matching over 12 bases. This CDR3 comprises 14 residues. CDR1 is SGDLS, CDR2 YYNGEE, per germline. Trimming at V came to 6 bases and at J to 3 bases, leaving 3 bases not matched to a gene. CDR3 amino acids: CASTRLAGEETQYF. The CDR3 coding sequence is TGTGCCAGCACACGACTAGCGGGGGAAGAGACCCAGTACTTC. Using reference TRBV9 and TRBJ2-5 for the parts outside the CDR3, the full variable domain is DSGVTQTPKHLITATGQRVTLRCSPRSGDLSVYWYQQSLDQGLQFLIQYYNGEERAKGNILERFSAQQFPDLHSELNLSSLELGDSALYFCASTRLAGEETQYFGPGTRLLVL.

V gene TRBV12-3 or TRBV12-4 combines with J gene TRBJ2-7; tentatively, D is TRBD1 (6 bases). This CDR3 is 13 amino acids long. V was pared by 6 bases and J by 7 bases, with 16 bases between. The chain's CDR3 is CASSRGTSGEQYF. The CDR3 nucleotides read TGTGCCAGCAGCCGTGGGACAAGTGGTGAGCAGTACTTC.

This clone has just a few counts. The chain's CDR3 is CATSDSVSGTYNEQFF. CDR3 DNA: TGTGCCACCAGTGATTCTGTTAGCGGGACCTACAATGAGCAGTTCTTC. The chain joins TRBV24-1 to TRBJ2-1, with TRBD2 matching over 8 bases. Germline CDR1 KGHDR, CDR2 SFDVKD. The CDR3 length is 16 residues. V was pared by 2 bases and J by 2 bases, with 4 bases of the junction left unmatched.

J is TRBJ1-2 and V is TRBV19, with D possibly being TRBD1 (6 bases). V lost 11 bases, J lost 4 bases, and 14 bases lay in between. Germline-derived CDR1 and CDR2 are LNHDA and SQIVND (reference sequence). CDR3 size: 12 residues. The chain's CDR3 is CASTDRFYGYTF. The CDR3 DNA reads as TGTGCCTCGACGGACAGATTCTATGGCTACACCTTC.

V and J are TRBV3-1 (or the pseudogene TRBV3-2) and TRBJ1-6, with TRBD1 identical over 8 bases. Germline trimming cut 0 bases from V and 9 bases from J; bases unmatched to any gene: 4. CDR1 and CDR2 (germline): LGHDT, YNNKEL (reference sequence). CDR3 size: 15 residues. CDR3: CASSQEDRDGSPLHF. The CDR3 nucleotides read TGTGCCAGCAGCCAAGAGGACAGGGATGGTTCACCCCTCCACTTT.

CDR3: CASSWGQGVGTQYF. CDR3 coding DNA: TGTGCCAGCAGTTGGGGACAGGGAGTTGGGACCCAGTACTTC. The chain employs TRBV28 and TRBJ2-5, with TRBD1 identical over 9 bases. From germline, CDR1 is MDHEN and CDR2 SYDVKM. J gave up 7 bases and V 4 bases, and 7 bases lay outside the gene matches. The CDR3 length is 14 residues.

The V gene is TRBV4-2, the J gene TRBJ2-7, with TRBD2 as a possible D gene (6 bases). V was clipped by 0 bases and J by 4 bases, with 16 bases between them. This CDR3 has 16 amino acids. Germline lookup yields CDR1 LGHNA and CDR2 YNFKEQ. The CDR3 bases are TGTGCCAGCAGCCAAGAGGGGACTCTTGATCCATACGAGCAGTACTTC. Protein: CASSQEGTLDPYEQYF.

V usage is TRBV7-9 and J usage is TRBJ1-1, with D unresolved. V lost 3 bases to trimming and J lost 7 bases, with 6 bases between them. There are 11 residues in the CDR3. CDR1 is SEHNR, CDR2 FQNEAQ, per germline (reference sequence). Here the CDR3 reads CASSFSGEAFF. As DNA, the CDR3 is TGTGCCAGCAGCTTCTCAGGTGAAGCTTTCTTT.

CDR3: CASSSLGRRKQRETQYF. The CDR3 region has the DNA TGTGCCAGCAGCTCCCTCGGACGGAGGAAACAAAGAGAGACCCAGTACTTC. V gene TRBV7-9 combines with J gene TRBJ2-5; D is possibly TRBD2 (5 bases). Germline V gives CDR1 SEHNR, CDR2 FQNEAQ (reference sequence). Trimming removed 4 bases at V and 4 bases at J, with 22 bases between. The CDR3 runs to 17 residues.

As regards this clone: The sample has other DNA sequences that encode this CDR3 too. The chain joins TRBV12-3 or TRBV12-4 to TRBJ1-5; tentative D call: TRBD1 (6 bases). This CDR3 region has 13 residues. The germline V and J ends were trimmed by 5 bases and 4 bases, with 9 bases remaining between them. The CDR3 sequence: CASSRGGNQPQHF. In DNA form, the CDR3 reads TGTGCCAGCAGTCGAGGGGGTAATCAGCCCCAGCATTTT.

The DNA for the CDR3 is TGTGCCAGCAGTCCGCGGACAGGAAATCAGCCCCAGCATTTT. Protein sequence: CASSPRTGNQPQHF. The chain combines TRBV6-5 with TRBJ1-5; 7 bases match TRBD1. The CDR3 is 14 residues long. V shed 5 bases and J 4 bases; nucleotides not matched to a gene: 5. From germline, CDR1 is MNHEY and CDR2 SVGAGI.

The rearrangement links TRBV2 to TRBJ1-1, with TRBD1 matching over 8 bases. The CDR3 covers 15 residues. J gave up 6 bases and V 5 bases, and 11 bases lay outside the gene matches. Looked up from germline, CDR1 is SNHLY and CDR2 is FYNNEI. The CDR3 sequence is CASSSRAGGSAEAFF. CDR3 nucleotide sequence: TGTGCCAGCAGTTCAAGGGCAGGGGGCTCGGCTGAAGCTTTCTTT. The full variable domain, rest sourced from reference TRBV2 and TRBJ1-1, is EPEVTQTPSHQVTQMGQEVILRCVPISNHLYFYWYRQILGQKVEFLVSFYNNEISEKSEIFDDQFSVERPDGSNFTLKIRSTKLEDSAMYFCASSSRAGGSAEAFFGQGTRLTVV.

This rearrangement joins TRBV6-2 or TRBV6-3 to TRBJ1-2; 10 bases are shared with TRBD1. The CDR3 is 14 residues long. From germline, CDR1 is MNHEY and CDR2 SVGEGT. The junction had 8 bases not matched to a gene; V was cut back by 7 bases and J by 6 bases. The DNA of the CDR3 is TGTGCCAGCACCCCCTCGACAGGGGGCAATGGCTACACCTTC. Its protein is CASTPSTGGNGYTF.

The rearrangement uses TRBV6-2 or TRBV6-3 and TRBJ2-5; D gene ambiguous. The germline gives CDR1 MNHEY, CDR2 SVGEGT. V was cut by 6 bases and J by 2 bases, with 19 bases left in between. The CDR3 length is 16 residues. The CDR3 DNA follows: TGTGCCAGCAGCCCTCCCAGCGTCGGCGCACAAGAGACCCAGTACTTC. Its translation: CASSPPSVGAQETQYF.

The sample holds a few counts of this clone. This rearrangement joins TRBV11-3 to TRBJ2-7, with D possibly being TRBD1 (6 bases). Per germline, CDR1 SGHNT and CDR2 YENEEA. The V gene lost 2 bases and the J gene lost 2 bases, with 7 bases spanning the gap. The CDR3 runs 13 residues. CDR3 in DNA: TGTGCCAGCAGCTTAACAGGGACCTACGAGCAGTACTTC. It translates to CASSLTGTYEQYF.